This T cell receptor (beta chain) was identified during a study of immune heterogeneity within non-small cell lung tumors. At the level of the study: Classification of the tumors gave a handful of squamous cell carcinomas, around ten non-squamous carcinomas and 1 not otherwise specified.

The TCR beta CDR3 region was amplified by multiplex PCR employing 32 V and 13 J primers. TCRdb fed the multiplex PCR reads into MiXCR, producing one record per CDR3 protein. This table holds 10,000 to 13,000 distinct CDR3 sequences, 25% to 30% found once. TCRs were amplified from about 640 ng gDNA of bulk tumor per sample. In surgery, several biopsies were collected from each primary tumor at widely spaced sites. Samples came from untreated patients having curative surgery for newly diagnosed non-small cell lung cancer. By proportion, this clonotype is medium-sized. The CDR3 loop spans 11 amino acids. CDR1 and CDR2 (germline): MDHEN, SYDVKM.

The chain combines TRBV28 with TRBJ1-5, with D uncertain. The sample taken for sequencing was lung tumor tissue. The source of this sequence is a woman in her sixties with non-small cell lung cancer. The CDR3 sequence is CASAIDQPQHF. CDR3 DNA: TGTGCTTCGGCCATCGATCAGCCCCAGCATTTT. The whole variable domain, filled in from reference TRBV28 and TRBJ1-5, reads DVKVTQSSRYLVKRTGEKVFLECVQDMDHENMFWYRQDPGLGLRLIYFSYDVKMKEKGDIPEGYSVSREKKERFSLILESASTNQTSMYLCASAIDQPQHFGDGTRLSIL.